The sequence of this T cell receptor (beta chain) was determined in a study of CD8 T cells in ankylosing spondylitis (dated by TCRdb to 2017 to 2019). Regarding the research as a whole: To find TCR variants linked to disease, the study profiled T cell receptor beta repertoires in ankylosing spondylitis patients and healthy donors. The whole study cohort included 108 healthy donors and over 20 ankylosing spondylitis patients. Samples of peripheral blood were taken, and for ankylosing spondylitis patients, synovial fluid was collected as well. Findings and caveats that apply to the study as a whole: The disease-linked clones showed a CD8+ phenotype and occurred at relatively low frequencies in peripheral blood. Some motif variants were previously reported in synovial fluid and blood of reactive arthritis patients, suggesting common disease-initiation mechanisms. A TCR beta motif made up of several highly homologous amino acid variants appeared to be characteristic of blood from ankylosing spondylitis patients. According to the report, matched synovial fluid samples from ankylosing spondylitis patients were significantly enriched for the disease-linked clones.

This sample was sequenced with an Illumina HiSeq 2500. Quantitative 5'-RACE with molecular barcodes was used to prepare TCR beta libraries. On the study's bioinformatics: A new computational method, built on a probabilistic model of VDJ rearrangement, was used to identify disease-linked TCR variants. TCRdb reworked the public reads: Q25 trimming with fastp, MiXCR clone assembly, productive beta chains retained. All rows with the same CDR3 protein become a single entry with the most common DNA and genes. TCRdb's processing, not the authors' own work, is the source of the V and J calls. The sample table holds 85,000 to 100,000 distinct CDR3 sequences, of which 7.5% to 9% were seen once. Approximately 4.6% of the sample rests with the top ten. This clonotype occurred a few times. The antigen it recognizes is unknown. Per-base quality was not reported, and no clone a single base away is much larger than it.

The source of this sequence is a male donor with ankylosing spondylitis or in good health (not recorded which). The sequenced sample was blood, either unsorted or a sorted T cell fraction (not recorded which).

In nucleotide form, the sequence is TGTGCCAGCAATCCAACAGGGGTTTACACTGAAGCTTTCTTT. This encodes CASNPTGVYTEAFF. Recombination linked TRBV7-9 to TRBJ1-1; 7 middle bases align to TRBD1. Its CDR3 holds 14 amino acids, cysteine through phenylalanine. The entry retains the CDR3 DNA only, 42 bases that are in frame from base 1. The germline V gene (reference sequence) yields SEHNR for CDR1 and FQNEAQ for CDR2. The germline V and J ends show losses of 7 bases and 3 bases respectively, and no gene match explains 8 bases of the junction. This CDR3, with the reference TRBV7-9 and TRBJ1-1 proteins standing in past its ends, gives the full variable domain DTGVSQNPRHKITKRGQNVTFRCDPISEHNRLYWYRQTLGQGPEFLTYFQNEAQLEKSRLLSDRFSAERPKGSFSTLEIQRTEQGDSAMYLCASNPTGVYTEAFFGQGTRLTVV.